This passage covers 22 T cell receptor beta chains from one sample sequenced in a study of molecular identifiers for immune sequencing clone quantification. TCRdb passed the PCR reads through MiXCR, listing each CDR3 protein once. The sample gives some 40,000 distinct CDR3 sequences, about 18% of which show up once; roughly 7.1% is in the top ten. Sequenced: naive CD8+ T cells from blood, with Jurkat cell RNA spiked in. Subset defined: FACS-sorted CD8+CD4-CCR7+CD45RA+ naive T cells. These receptors were taken from a human donor in good health. Some libraries in this study had Jurkat cell RNA spiked in.

The CDR3 here is CASSHRQTGELFF. As DNA, the CDR3 is TGTGCCAGTAGCCATCGACAGACCGGGGAGCTGTTTTTT. This chain connects TRBV19 to TRBJ2-2; tentative D call: TRBD1 (5 bases). The CDR3 is made up of 13 amino acids. The germline V and J ends were trimmed by 6 bases and 5 bases, with 10 bases remaining between them. Per the germline V gene, CDR1 is LNHDA and CDR2 is SQIVND (reference sequence).

The sample holds many counts of this clonotype. The rearrangement joins TRBV27 to TRBJ2-3, with 9 bases aligning to TRBD2. This CDR3 is 17 amino acids long. Per the germline V gene, CDR1 is MNHEY and CDR2 is SMNVEV (reference sequence). V was clipped by 7 bases and J by 2 bases; unmatched bases: 13. The CDR3 spells CASIFSGREGYTDTQYF. CDR3 DNA: TGTGCCAGCATTTTTTCCGGGCGGGAGGGATACACAGATACGCAGTATTTT.

This clonotype showed up many times. CDR3 in amino acids: CASSYRISNQPQHF. In nucleotides, the CDR3 is TGTGCCAGCAGTTACAGAATTAGCAATCAGCCCCAGCATTTT. This chain connects TRBV28 to TRBJ1-5; D remains ambiguous. There are 14 residues in the CDR3. Looked up from germline, CDR1 is MDHEN and CDR2 is SYDVKM. Trimming cost V 4 bases and J 0 bases, with 7 bases left between them.

This clonotype was observed a few times. The gene calls are TRBV6-2 or TRBV6-3 and TRBJ2-3; 8 nucleotides match TRBD2. V lost 6 bases to trimming and J lost 9 bases; unmatched junction nucleotides: 17. CDR1 and CDR2 (germline): MNHEY, SVGEGT. The CDR3 spans 16 residues. In DNA form, the CDR3 reads TGTGCCAGCAGAAGAGGGCGGGAGGTAGCAGCGGGGACGCAGTATTTT. Translated: CASRRGREVAAGTQYF.

This clonotype was observed a handful of times. J is TRBJ2-3 and V is TRBV11-2, with 8 bases that match TRBD2. This CDR3 comprises 14 residues. Per the germline V gene, CDR1 is SGHAT and CDR2 is FQNNGV. V lost 5 bases and J lost 0; bases outside the gene matches: 1. For the CDR3, the DNA is TGTGCCAGCAGCCGGGGGGGAAGCACAGATACGCAGTATTTT. Its translation: CASSRGGSTDTQYF.

This clonotype was counted many times. The chain uses TRBV10-3 and TRBJ2-5; D may match TRBD1 or TRBD2 (5 bases each). The CDR3 covers 13 residues. The germline V gene encodes CDR1 ENHRY and CDR2 SYGVKD. V was shortened by 6 bases and J by 0 bases, with 8 bases between the two germline ends. The CDR3 protein is CAISEGYQETQYF. The CDR3 DNA follows: TGTGCCATCAGCGAGGGGTACCAAGAGACCCAGTACTTC.

This clonotype occurred many times. The J gene is TRBJ2-3, the V gene TRBV4-3; 9 nucleotides line up with TRBD2. CDR1 and CDR2 (germline): LGHNA, YSLEER. There are 18 residues in the CDR3. Trimming at V came to 0 bases and at J to 0 bases, leaving 7 bases not matched to a gene. The CDR3 is CASSQETLAGTSTDTQYF. DNA of the CDR3: TGCGCCAGCAGCCAAGAGACGCTAGCGGGAACTAGCACAGATACGCAGTATTTT.

The table lists this clonotype with many counts. The chain links TRBV11-2 to TRBJ2-1; 9 positions agree with TRBD2. Germline V gene sequence: CDR1 SGHAT, CDR2 FQNNGV. V was pared by 5 bases and J by 2 bases, with 13 bases of the junction left unmatched. The CDR3 is made up of 18 amino acids. As DNA, the CDR3 is TGTGCCAGCAGCCTCCAACCTCTTTTAGCGGGAGCCTACAATGAGCAGTTCTTC. This translates into CASSLQPLLAGAYNEQFF.

This clonotype was observed at least ten times. J is TRBJ1-3 and V is TRBV9, with 9 nucleotides matching TRBD1. With 2 bases clipped from V and 0 bases from J, the junction kept 6 bases outside the gene matches. Germline CDR1 is SGDLS and CDR2 is YYNGEE. This CDR3 is 17 amino acids long. The chain's CDR3 is CASSVGTGKSSGNTIYF. The CDR3 coding sequence is TGTGCCAGCAGCGTCGGGACAGGGAAGAGCTCTGGAAACACCATATATTTT.

This clonotype was recorded many times. The chain uses TRBV6-5 and TRBJ1-6; D might be TRBD1 (6 bases). This CDR3 contains 13 residues. The germline V gene encodes CDR1 MNHEY and CDR2 SVGAGI. Trimming took 9 bases from V and 3 from J, leaving 9 bases between them. CDR3 residues: CASWDNYNSPLHF. As DNA, the CDR3 is TGTGCCAGTTGGGACAACTATAATTCACCCCTCCACTTT.

This clonotype appeared many times. This chain's CDR3 is CASSPTSTGEQYF. The CDR3 coding sequence is TGTGCCAGCAGCCCTACATCGACAGGGGAGCAGTACTTC. The J gene is TRBJ2-7, the V gene TRBV6-5, with 7 bases identical to TRBD1. Germline assignment: CDR1 MNHEY and CDR2 SVGAGI. The CDR3 sequence is 13 residues long. V was clipped by 6 bases and J by 7 bases; unmatched bases: 9.

This clonotype has a count of ten or more. The genes are TRBV6-5 and TRBJ2-7; D is unresolved. Per the germline V gene, CDR1 is MNHEY and CDR2 is SVGAGI. Trimming removed 2 bases at V and 2 bases at J, with 7 bases between. This CDR3 has 13 amino acids. The CDR3 DNA reads as TGTGCCAGCAGTTACGGGCTCGCCTACGAGCAGTACTTC. This translates into CASSYGLAYEQYF.

Regarding this clonotype: A much larger clone lies a single base off, so this may be a read error. The V and J genes are TRBV27 and TRBJ2-7; maybe TRBD2 (6 bases). V was cut by 5 bases and J by 2 bases, with 13 bases left in between. Germline values: CDR1 MNHEY, CDR2 SMNVEV (reference sequence). There are 14 residues in the CDR3. The CDR3 DNA reads as TGTGCCAGCAGTAAGACTAGTAAAACCTACGAGCAGTACTTC. Protein: CASSKTSKTYEQYF.

The chain links TRBV29-1 to TRBJ2-1; TRBD2 matches at 7 bases. J lost 8 bases, V lost 4 bases, and 11 bases had no gene match. The germline V gene encodes CDR1 SQVTM and CDR2 ANQGSEA. This CDR3 contains 14 residues. Here the CDR3 reads CSVVWASGRDEQFF. CDR3 DNA: TGCAGCGTTGTCTGGGCTAGCGGAAGGGATGAGCAGTTCTTC.

With regard to this clonotype: Given a much more abundant clone one base away, this may be a read error. The V call is TRBV7-8, the J call TRBJ2-1; D unresolved. Germline CDR1 and CDR2: SGHVS and FQNEAQ. The CDR3 is 14 residues long. CDR3 residues: CASSSTLVADEPFF. The CDR3 DNA reads as TGTGCCAGCAGCTCCACTCTAGTTGCGGATGAGCCGTTCTTC.

This clonotype was counted once. This may arise from a read error, as a much more abundant clone is one base away. The chain uses TRBV7-2 and TRBJ2-7; D ambiguous. CDR1 is SGHTA, CDR2 FQGNSA, per germline. This CDR3 has 12 amino acids. The CDR3 spells CASSFWEHEQHF. The CDR3 nucleotides are TGTGCCAGCAGCTTCTGGGAACACGAGCAGCACTTC. The full variable domain, completed using reference TRBV7-2 and TRBJ2-7, is GAGVSQSPSNKVTEKGKDVELRCDPISGHTALYWYRQSLGQGLEFLIYFQGNSAPDKSGLPSDRFSAERTGGSVSTLTIQRTQQEDSAVYLCASSFWEHEQHFGPGTRLTVT.

The rearrangement joins TRBV4-1 to TRBJ2-5, with D tentatively TRBD1 or TRBD2 (5 bases each). Germline CDR1 and CDR2: MGHRA and YSYEKL. V was clipped by 2 bases and J by 5 bases, with 15 bases between them. This CDR3 has 15 amino acids. CDR3 residues: CASSQKLGEWETQYF. The CDR3 nucleotides read TGCGCCAGCAGCCAAAAATTAGGGGAGTGGGAGACCCAGTACTTC.

This clonotype was seen more than once but under ten times. The chain combines TRBV7-2 with TRBJ2-3; possible D gene TRBD2, 7 bases. V was trimmed by 2 bases and J by 6 bases, leaving 18 bases between them. Germline lookup yields CDR1 SGHTA and CDR2 FQGNSA. The CDR3 length is 16 residues. The CDR3 protein is CASSLWRGGVTDTQYF. Here the CDR3 DNA reads TGTGCCAGCAGCTTATGGAGGGGGGGGGTTACGGATACGCAGTATTTT.

Many counts were recorded for this clonotype. This chain uses TRBV4-2 with TRBJ2-3; TRBD2 aligns across 12 bases. Looked up from germline, CDR1 is LGHNA and CDR2 is YNFKEQ. The CDR3 loop spans 18 amino acids. The V gene end was trimmed by 1 base and the J gene end by 3 bases; junction bases not matched to a gene: 8. This chain's CDR3 is CASSQVLAGGAGTDTQYF. Written as DNA, the CDR3 is TGTGCCAGCAGCCAAGTACTAGCGGGAGGTGCGGGGACAGATACGCAGTATTTT.

This clonotype was recorded only once. V is TRBV4-3 and J is TRBJ1-5; D might be TRBD1 (5 bases). The length of the CDR3 is 15 residues. Trimming removed 5 bases from V and 6 bases from J, with 17 bases in between. From germline, CDR1 is LGHNA and CDR2 YSLEER. DNA for the CDR3: TGCGCCAGCAGCGACGACTTCTCAGGGATTCAGCCCCAGCATTTT. This sequence encodes CASSDDFSGIQPQHF.

A note on this clonotype: A much more abundant neighbour one base away suggests this may be a read error. This chain uses TRBV9 with TRBJ2-5; D may correspond to TRBD1 or TRBD2 (5 bases each). The CDR3 runs to 15 residues. Looked up from germline, CDR1 is SGDLS and CDR2 is YYNGEE. Trimming pared 3 bases from V and 2 bases from J, leaving 14 bases between. This CDR3 reads CASSASGAGQETQYF. CDR3 bases: TGTGCCAGCAGCGCCTCCGGGGCAGGGCAAGAGACCCAGTACTTC.

This clonotype was recorded many times. The rearrangement joins TRBV29-1 to TRBJ1-3; maybe TRBD1 (6 bases). The CDR3 runs to 12 residues. V lost 7 bases, J lost 4 bases, and 11 bases lay in between. The germline V gene has CDR1 SQVTM and CDR2 ANQGSEA. Here the CDR3 DNA reads TGCAGCGGCCAGGGGTTGGGAAACACCATATATTTT. It specifies CSGQGLGNTIYF.